These T cell receptor beta chains were read from a single sample in a study of siplizumab effects on memory and regulatory T cells. The assay was immunoSEQ multiplex PCR, and TCRdb's table has in-frame clones only and misses some. The data contain about 82,000 clones, over 80% of them seen just once; the ten biggest clones take up roughly 1.5%. Sequencing was carried out using Tregs sorted from blood. The origin of the receptors is a human donor in good health. The CDR3 runs from the conserved cysteine through the conserved F or W. D genes are given only for firm matches. Some rows mark clone size as missing; the rest say once, few, many or name a class of expanded clone.

>TRBV11-2|NA|TRBJ1-5|NA
CASSFGGPPGSNQPQHF
TGTGCCAGCAGCTTTGGGGGGCCGCCTGGTAGCAATCAGCCCCAGCATTTT
>TRBV5-1|NA|TRBJ2-3|few
CASSSLYTSTDTQYF
TGCGCCAGCAGCTCCCTCTACACTAGCACAGATACGCAGTATTTT
>TRBV6-5|NA|TRBJ1-2|NA
CASSYGRDGFYGYTF
TGTGCCAGCAGTTACGGCCGGGACGGATTCTATGGCTACACCTTC
>TRBV29-1|NA|TRBJ2-2|NA
CSVDAGRTGELFF
TGCAGCGTTGATGCAGGGCGCACCGGGGAGCTGTTTTTT
>TRBV27|NA|TRBJ2-2|NA
CASRRGAPGELFF
TGTGCCAGCAGGAGGGGGGCCCCCGGGGAGCTGTTTTTT
>TRBV6-6|TRBD2|TRBJ2-2|NA
CASFPSGTSVGGELFF
TGTGCCAGCTTCCCTTCCGGGACTAGCGTCGGCGGGGAGCTGTTTTTT
>TRBV30|TRBD1|TRBJ2-2|NA
CACDREWAGELFF
TGTGCCTGTGACAGGGAATGGGCCGGGGAGCTGTTTTTT
>TRBV27|TRBD2|TRBJ2-3|NA
CASRAGGKRTDTQYF
TGTGCCAGCAGGGCGGGGGGAAAGCGCACAGATACGCAGTATTTT
>TRBV12-5|NA|TRBJ2-7|NA
CASGFPAGNSYEQYF
TGTGCTAGTGGTTTCCCCGCGGGGAACTCCTACGAGCAGTACTTC
>TRBV20-1|NA|TRBJ2-1|NA
CSATRPPQFF
TGCAGTGCTACCCGACCCCCCCAGTTCTTC
>TRBV28|TRBD2|TRBJ2-3|NA
CASSYLGGGTITDTQYF
TGTGCCAGCAGTTACTTGGGCGGGGGGACCATCACAGATACGCAGTATTTT
>TRBV5-6|NA|TRBJ1-6|few
CASSLGGRARSPLHF
TGTGCCAGCAGCTTGGGGGGCAGGGCTCGTTCACCCCTCCACTTT
>TRBV5-1|NA|TRBJ1-1|NA
CASSLRGFGAEAFF
TGCGCCAGCAGCTTGCGGGGGTTCGGTGCTGAAGCTTTCTTT
>TRBV6-6|NA|TRBJ1-1|NA
CASSYQGPVNTEAFF
TGTGCCAGCAGTTACCAGGGGCCTGTGAACACTGAAGCTTTCTTT
>TRBV28|TRBD1|TRBJ2-1|NA
CASSPGQGSYNEQFF
TGTGCCAGCAGCCCAGGACAGGGCTCCTACAATGAGCAGTTCTTC
>TRBV7-2|NA|TRBJ2-3|NA
CASSTRPGTWIGDTQYF
TGTGCCAGCAGCACGCGTCCCGGGACATGGATCGGAGATACGCAGTATTTT
>TRBV28|NA|TRBJ1-4|NA
CASSLIEKGGRNNEKLFF
TGTGCCAGCAGTTTAATAGAAAAGGGAGGAAGAAATAATGAAAAACTGTTTTTT
>TRBV18|TRBD1|TRBJ1-6|NA
CASSSRDRSMDSPLHF
TGTGCCAGCTCATCCCGGGACAGGTCCATGGATTCACCCCTCCACTTT
>TRBV9|NA|TRBJ1-6|few
CASSDRNNSPLHF
TGTGCCAGCAGCGACAGGAATAATTCACCCCTCCACTTT
>TRBV5-1|NA|TRBJ2-5|once
CASKSGPGETQYF
TGCGCCAGCAAATCGGGGCCGGGGGAGACCCAGTACTTC
>TRBV6-1|NA|TRBJ1-3|NA
CASSELRGNTIYF
TGTGCCAGCAGTGAACTCAGAGGAAACACCATATATTTT
>TRBV19|NA|TRBJ1-2|NA
CASKSGHYGYTF
TGTGCCAGTAAGTCAGGGCACTATGGCTACACCTTC
>TRBV29-1|TRBD2|TRBJ2-1|NA
CSVNSGSNNEQFF
TGCAGCGTTAATAGCGGGAGTAACAATGAGCAGTTCTTC
>TRBV15|NA|TRBJ1-2|NA
CATSRGGDYGYTF
TGTGCCACCAGCAGGGGGGGCGACTATGGCTACACCTTC
>TRBV11-3|NA|TRBJ2-3|NA
CASSLADTQYF
TGTGCCAGCAGCTTAGCCGATACGCAGTATTTT
>TRBV5-1|TRBD1|TRBJ1-2|NA
CASSLGGTGGYTF
TGCGCCAGCAGCTTGGGTGGGACAGGAGGCTACACCTTC
>TRBV6-1|NA|TRBJ2-3|NA
CASSQDGFGTDTQYF
TGTGCCAGCAGTCAGGACGGTTTCGGCACAGATACGCAGTATTTT
>TRBV15|NA|TRBJ1-1|NA
CATSRVPVQLNTEAFF
TGTGCCACCAGCAGAGTCCCAGTTCAGTTGAACACTGAAGCTTTCTTT
>TRBV30|TRBD1|TRBJ1-3|NA
CAWAFPGQISGNTIYF
TGTGCCTGGGCCTTTCCGGGACAGATCTCTGGAAACACCATATATTTT
>TRBV6-5|NA|TRBJ1-2|NA
CASSYTGMVGYTF
TGTGCCAGCAGTTACACAGGGATGGTTGGCTACACCTTC
>TRBV29-1|TRBD1|TRBJ2-5|NA
CSDLPTTGKETQYF
TGCAGCGATTTGCCAACGACAGGGAAAGAGACCCAGTACTTC
>TRBV4-2|TRBD2|TRBJ2-5|NA
CASSQDRAGGPPDQETQYF
TGTGCCAGCAGCCAAGATAGAGCGGGGGGGCCCCCGGACCAAGAGACCCAGTACTTC
>TRBV5-1|NA|TRBJ1-2|NA
CASRGGLGYGYTF
TGCGCCAGCAGAGGGGGGCTCGGCTATGGCTACACCTTC
>TRBV4-2|NA|TRBJ2-2|NA
CASSQDSESGELFF
TGTGCCAGCAGCCAAGATTCGGAGTCCGGGGAGCTGTTTTTT
>TRBV5-4|NA|TRBJ2-1|NA
CASSFSQQAYNEQFF
TGTGCCAGCAGCTTCTCCCAGCAGGCCTACAATGAGCAGTTCTTC
>TRBV5-6|TRBD1|TRBJ1-2|NA
CASRQGQDYGYTF
TGTGCCAGCAGACAAGGACAGGACTATGGCTACACCTTC
>TRBV6-5|NA|TRBJ2-7|NA
CASSRDGEQYF
TGTGCCAGCAGCCGGGACGGAGAGCAGTACTTC
>TRBV30|NA|TRBJ2-6|NA
CAWRGRGSGANVLTF
TGTGCCTGGAGGGGGCGGGGCTCTGGGGCCAACGTCCTGACTTTC
>TRBV6-5|NA|TRBJ1-2|NA
CASSTGYGYTF
TGTGCCAGCAGCACAGGTTATGGCTACACCTTC
>TRBV10-3|TRBD1|TRBJ2-7|NA
CAIRYGTGGEEEQYF
TGTGCCATCAGATATGGTACAGGGGGCGAGGAAGAGCAGTACTTC
>TRBV6-4|NA|TRBJ1-1|NA
CASSDGPNTEAFF
TGTGCCAGCAGTGACGGACCGAACACTGAAGCTTTCTTT
>TRBV7-6|TRBD1|TRBJ1-1|once
CASSSGQGAYTEAFF
TGTGCCAGCAGCTCCGGACAGGGGGCTTACACTGAAGCTTTCTTT
>TRBV6-6|TRBD1|TRBJ1-6|NA
CASGTGSPLHF
TGTGCCAGCGGGACAGGGTCCCCCCTCCACTTT
>TRBV6-5|NA|TRBJ2-7|NA
CASSYIQGSYEQYF
TGTGCCAGCAGTTACATTCAGGGGTCCTACGAGCAGTACTTC
>TRBV28|NA|TRBJ2-1|NA
CATRQDIEQFF
TGTGCCACCAGACAGGACATTGAGCAGTTCTTC
>TRBV7-2|TRBD2|TRBJ2-3|NA
CASGRDQADTQYF
TGTGCCAGCGGGAGGGACCAAGCGGATACGCAGTATTTT
>TRBV6-5|NA|TRBJ1-6|NA
CASSRTDVYNSPLHF
TGTGCCAGCAGCCGGACTGACGTTTATAATTCACCCCTCCACTTT
>TRBV5-1|TRBD1|TRBJ1-2|NA
CASSPTGTGVYGYTF
TGCGCCAGCAGCCCCACCGGGACAGGCGTTTATGGCTACACCTTC
>TRBV21-1|NA|TRBJ2-7|once
CASSMTWRSSYEQYF
TGTGCCAGCAGCATGACGTGGCGGTCCTCCTACGAGCAGTACTTC
>TRBV30|NA|TRBJ2-5|NA
CAWSVHRQETQYF
TGTGCCTGGAGTGTACATCGCCAAGAGACCCAGTACTTC
>TRBV5-6|TRBD1|TRBJ1-4|NA
CASSFRQQKGGEKLFF
TGTGCCAGCAGCTTTCGGCAGCAGAAAGGGGGCGAAAAACTGTTTTTT
>TRBV5-1|NA|TRBJ1-2|NA
CASSSAQEIYGYTF
TGCGCCAGCAGCTCGGCACAGGAGATCTATGGCTACACCTTC
>TRBV19|NA|TRBJ1-1|NA
CASSTGGKNTEAFF
TGTGCCAGTAGTACGGGTGGTAAGAACACTGAAGCTTTCTTT